This T cell receptor beta chain was profiled in a study of cytomegalovirus exposure and HLA in healthy donors. Details on this clone: The antigen is not known.

Primers: 60 Vbeta forward and 13 Jbeta reverse. TCRdb's copy holds only in-frame clones and misses some; the assay was immunoSEQ multiplex PCR. The sample consists of about 120,000 clones, approximately 67% of them appearing once. General observations from the study: CMV serostatus was the sole immune exposure data available. A prior analysis recorded that most TCR beta V segments were productive about 87% or about 30% of the time.

Sequenced sample: PBMCs. This TCR derives from a young man in good health and CMV-seronegative.

The CDR3 bases are TGTGCCAGCAGCCCGACTAGCGGGATTAGCGAGCAGTACTTC. Its translation: CASSPTSGISEQYF. The chain is built from TRBV7-9 and TRBJ2-7; 11 nucleotides line up with TRBD2. V shed 5 bases, J shed 6 bases, and the junction held 6 bases outside the gene matches. The germline V gene encodes CDR1 SEHNR and CDR2 FQNEAQ (reference sequence). The CDR3 totals 14 residues. Together with reference TRBV7-9 and TRBJ2-7, the CDR3 gives the full variable domain: DTGVSQNPRHKITKRGQNVTFRCDPISEHNRLYWYRQTLGQGPEFLTYFQNEAQLEKSRLLSDRFSAERPKGSFSTLEIQRTEQGDSAMYLCASSPTSGISEQYFGPGTRLTVT.